This entry lists 28 T cell receptor beta chains sequenced from one sample in a study of T cell responses to AZD1222 COVID-19 vaccine. Profiling relied on immunoSEQ multiplex PCR, and the TCRdb table lists in-frame clones only, not all of them. The sample includes about 130,000 clones, around 84% of them seen just once. Sequencing used peripheral blood, obtained on day 0 of AZD1222 vaccination. Every receptor here comes from an adult in good health.

V is TRBV6-2 or TRBV6-3 and J is TRBJ2-1; 8 bases fit TRBD2. CDR1 MNHEY and CDR2 SVGEGT come from the germline V gene. The V segment lost 0 bases and the J segment 7 bases; nucleotides outside the gene matches: 8. The CDR3 has 16 residues. CDR3 sequence: CASSYSISGVGNEQFF. The CDR3 coding sequence is TGTGCCAGCAGTTACTCGATTAGCGGGGTGGGAAATGAGCAGTTCTTC.

The V call is TRBV19, the J call TRBJ1-1, with 11 bases matching TRBD1. V lost 0 bases and J lost 5; bases outside the gene matches: 5. Germline lookup yields CDR1 LNHDA and CDR2 SQIVND (reference sequence). This CDR3 contains 16 residues. CDR3 in DNA: TGTGCCAGTAGTATAGATCCATGGGACAGGGGGACTGAAGCTTTCTTT. Translated, it gives CASSIDPWDRGTEAFF.

This chain connects TRBV28 to TRBJ1-2; D perhaps matches TRBD1 (5 bases). V lost 4 bases to trimming and J lost 2 bases, with 14 bases between them. The CDR3 covers 15 residues. Germline-derived CDR1 and CDR2 are MDHEN and SYDVKM. The CDR3 nucleotides are TGTGCCAGCAGTTCTCCGGGACGGACGAACTATGGCTACACCTTC. It translates to CASSSPGRTNYGYTF.

The chain recombines TRBV11-2 with TRBJ2-5; D not certain. The CDR3 loop spans 15 amino acids. CDR1 is SGHAT and CDR2 is FQNNGV in the germline V gene. V was pared by 0 bases and J by 5 bases, with 13 bases between. CDR3 nucleotide sequence: TGTGCCAGCAGCTTAGATGGCGGCCCCCGGGAGACCCAGTACTTC. Its translation is CASSLDGGPRETQYF.

The chain recombines TRBV19 with TRBJ1-2; TRBD1 is a possible D gene (6 bases). Germline V gene sequence: CDR1 LNHDA, CDR2 SQIVND (reference sequence). Trimming pared 4 bases from V and 7 bases from J, leaving 10 bases between. This CDR3 has 12 residues. CDR3 residues: CASSKQGRGYTF. Written as DNA, the CDR3 is TGTGCCAGTAGTAAACAGGGACGTGGCTACACCTTC.

V is TRBV7-2 and J is TRBJ1-5, with D uncertain. Germline CDR1 SGHTA, CDR2 FQGNSA. The CDR3 length is 16 residues. V was clipped by 1 base and J by 0 bases, with 10 bases between them. CDR3 coding DNA: TGTGCCAGCAGCTTAGAAGTTGGATATAGCAATCAGCCCCAGCATTTT. Translating gives CASSLEVGYSNQPQHF.

V and J are TRBV28 and TRBJ1-1, with TRBD1 as a possible D gene (6 bases). The V gene's germline CDR1 is MDHEN and CDR2 SYDVKM. The V end lost 7 bases, the J end lost 6 bases, and 21 bases lay between the germline ends. The CDR3 contains 15 residues. DNA for the CDR3: TGTGCCAGCACCCGGACTGGGCAGGGGAGGGCTGAAGCTTTCTTT. Translated, it gives CASTRTGQGRAEAFF.

As to this clone: A far larger clone is off by one base, so a read error is likely. V is TRBV3-1 (or the pseudogene TRBV3-2) and J is TRBJ2-7; 15 bases are a match to TRBD2. CDR1 LGHDT and CDR2 YNNKEL come from the germline V gene (reference sequence). The V and J ends lost 3 bases and 4 bases, in that order; junction bases with no gene match: 1. This CDR3 has 15 residues. This CDR3 reads CASSQGLAGGYEQYF. CDR3 DNA sequence: TGTGCCAGCAGCCAGGGACTAGCGGGGGGTTACGAGCAGTACTTC.

This chain connects TRBV18 to TRBJ2-7; 7 positions agree with TRBD1. CDR1 KGHSH and CDR2 LQKENI come from the germline V gene. V gave up 4 bases and J gave up 3 bases; unmatched junction bases: 12. The CDR3 spans 16 residues. CDR3 sequence reads: CASSLFPGTADYEQYF. The CDR3 DNA is TGTGCCAGCTCACTCTTTCCCGGGACAGCAGACTACGAGCAGTACTTC.

The chain carries TRBV4-3 and TRBJ1-5; D may be TRBD1 (5 bases). CDR1 LGHNA and CDR2 YSLEER come from the germline V gene. This CDR3 has 16 residues. V was cut by 1 base and J by 1 base, with 11 bases left in between. The CDR3 coding sequence is TGCGCCAGCAGCCAAGCCTCGGGGGTCAGCAATCAGCCCCAGCATTTT. Translated, it gives CASSQASGVSNQPQHF.

The V call is TRBV5-6, the J call TRBJ1-1, with unresolved D. V gave up 4 bases and J gave up 7 bases, with 14 bases separating them. This CDR3 has 13 residues. Germline V gene data show CDR1 as SGHDT and CDR2 as YYEEEE. The CDR3 protein is CASSPTTDLEAFF. As DNA, the CDR3 is TGTGCCAGCAGCCCTACGACGGACCTTGAAGCTTTCTTT.

V gene TRBV5-1 combines with J gene TRBJ2-2; possibly TRBD1 or TRBD2 for D (5 bases each). The V and J ends lost 2 bases and 1 base respectively, with 9 bases between them. The CDR3 extends over 15 amino acids. Germline values: CDR1 SGHRS, CDR2 YFSETQ. CDR3 sequence: CASSFGGQNTGELFF. DNA for the CDR3: TGCGCCAGCAGCTTTGGGGGTCAGAACACCGGGGAGCTGTTTTTT.

The V call is TRBV5-5, the J call TRBJ1-1; D is uncertain. CDR3 length: 16 residues. Trimming removed 4 bases from V and 1 base from J, with 17 bases in between. Germline CDR1 reads SGHKS; CDR2 reads YYEKEE (reference sequence). CDR3 region: CASSPRGITGNTEAFF. The CDR3 coding sequence is TGTGCCAGCAGCCCTCGTGGGATTACGGGGAACACTGAAGCTTTCTTT. The full variable domain, completed using reference TRBV5-5 and TRBJ1-1, is DAGVTQSPTHLIKTRGQQVTLRCSPISGHKSVSWYQQVLGQGPQFIFQYYEKEERGRGNFPDRFSARQFPNYSSELNVNALLLGDSALYLCASSPRGITGNTEAFFGQGTRLTVV.

This clone occurred once. The chain joins TRBV7-6 to TRBJ1-1; no firm D call. This CDR3 is built from 13 residues. V dropped 8 bases and J dropped 1 base, with 11 bases sitting between them. CDR1 and CDR2 (germline): SGHVS, FNYEAQ. DNA for the CDR3: TGTGCCAGCGCGAGAGTACAGAACACTGAAGCTTTCTTT. Amino acids: CASARVQNTEAFF.

The chain links TRBV7-9 to TRBJ1-1; TRBD1 is a possible D gene (6 bases). This CDR3 has 15 residues. Trimming left V 5 bases short and J 4 bases short, with 17 bases between. The germline V gene encodes CDR1 SEHNR and CDR2 FQNEAQ (reference sequence). The DNA of the CDR3 is TGTGCCAGCAGCCCACAGGGTGTGTTTCCCACTGAAGCTTTCTTT. Encoded protein: CASSPQGVFPTEAFF.

The rearrangement links TRBV2 to TRBJ1-1, with D maybe TRBD1 (5 bases). V lost 6 bases to trimming and J lost 3 bases, with 14 bases between them. Germline loops: CDR1 SNHLY, CDR2 FYNNEI. The CDR3 runs to 14 residues. The DNA for the CDR3 is TGTGCCAGCAGGGGGGAAATTAAAGACACTGAAGCTTTCTTT. Translation gives CASRGEIKDTEAFF.

This clone was seen only once. V usage is TRBV13 and J usage is TRBJ2-7; D is ambiguous. The CDR3 spans 13 residues. Trimming stripped 2 bases from V and 1 base from J, with 6 bases between. CDR1 PRHDT and CDR2 FYEKMQ come from the germline V gene (reference sequence). CDR3 in amino acids: CASSLPGSYEQYF. CDR3 bases: TGTGCCAGCAGCTTACCTGGGTCCTACGAGCAGTACTTC.

This chain connects TRBV4-2 to TRBJ2-5; TRBD2 agrees at 8 bases. Germline CDR1 reads LGHNA; CDR2 reads YNFKEQ. Trimming removed 0 bases from V and 4 bases from J; junction bases left unmatched: 7. This CDR3 has 16 residues. For the CDR3, the DNA is TGTGCCAGCAGCCAAGACCCCGGGGGGGTAGGAGAGACCCAGTACTTC. As protein: CASSQDPGGVGETQYF.

In the case of this clone: Its ends do not fully match the called genes, so a read error is possible. The J gene is TRBJ1-4, the V gene TRBV7-7; 8 bases map to TRBD1. CDR1 SSHAT and CDR2 FNYEAQ come from the germline V gene (reference sequence). This CDR3 has 15 residues. The CDR3, as DNA: TGTGCTAGCAGCTTAGGTGGACAGGGACGGGAAAAACTGTTTTTT. Amino acids: CASSLGGQGREKLFF.

The chain carries TRBV6-5 and TRBJ1-2; D is ambiguous. Looked up from germline, CDR1 is MNHEY and CDR2 is SVGAGI. Trimming cost V 8 bases and J 4 bases, with 20 bases left between them. The CDR3 length is 15 residues. The CDR3 sequence is CASSSQQPRVYGYTF. The CDR3 DNA follows: TGTGCCAGCTCAAGCCAACAGCCTCGGGTCTATGGCTACACCTTC.

The chain has TRBV6-6 and TRBJ2-7; TRBD2 matches at 13 bases. After removal of 2 bases from V and 3 bases from J, the junction contained 4 bases not matched to a gene. There are 16 residues in the CDR3. Germline loops: CDR1 MNHNY, CDR2 SVGAGI (reference sequence). This CDR3 is CASSYGLAGENYEQYF. CDR3 nucleotides: TGTGCCAGCAGTTACGGACTAGCGGGGGAGAACTACGAGCAGTACTTC.

This rearrangement joins TRBV27 to TRBJ1-4; D remains ambiguous. Germline V CDR1 and CDR2: MNHEY, SMNVEV (reference sequence). The CDR3 runs 12 residues. Trimming left V 5 bases short and J 1 base short, with 2 bases between. As DNA, the CDR3 is TGTGCCAGCAGTAAAACTAATGAAAAACTGTTTTTT. Translated: CASSKTNEKLFF.

V and J are TRBV7-2 and TRBJ2-1, with 7 bases matching TRBD2. Per the germline V gene, CDR1 is SGHTA and CDR2 is FQGNSA. This CDR3 has 16 amino acids. Trimming cost V 2 bases and J 4 bases; bases outside gene matches: 8. CDR3 loop: CASSLYRGEIYNEQFF. The CDR3 DNA reads as TGTGCCAGCAGCTTATATCGGGGGGAGATATACAATGAGCAGTTCTTC.

CDR3 loop: CASSLDRGGIGYTF. CDR3 coding DNA: TGTGCCAGCAGTCTCGACAGGGGCGGAATTGGCTACACCTTC. The chain has TRBV28 and TRBJ1-2; 8 positions match TRBD1. The CDR3 has 14 residues. Germline assignment: CDR1 MDHEN and CDR2 SYDVKM. With V trimmed by 5 bases and J by 7 bases, 9 bases remained unmatched.

The rearrangement joins TRBV7-9 to TRBJ1-2; weak D call: TRBD1 (5 bases). CDR1 is SEHNR, CDR2 FQNEAQ, per germline (reference sequence). V lost 5 bases and J 1 base, leaving 8 bases between the germline ends. The CDR3 totals 13 residues. The CDR3, as DNA: TGTGCCAGCAGCGGAGACAGTAACTATGGCTACACCTTC. It yields the protein CASSGDSNYGYTF.

This clone was found once. CDR3: CASSYPDRGVAQPQHF. The CDR3 nucleotides are TGTGCCAGCAGTTACCCGGACAGGGGGGTAGCGCAGCCCCAGCATTTT. This chain connects TRBV6-2 or TRBV6-3 to TRBJ1-5; TRBD1 aligns across 10 bases. Trimming cost V 2 bases and J 7 bases; bases outside gene matches: 8. Germline CDR1 is MNHEY and CDR2 is SVGEGT. The CDR3 has 16 residues.

In regard to this clone: This sample also contains other DNA sequences that code for the same CDR3. The V call is TRBV29-1, the J call TRBJ2-5; D is perhaps TRBD2 (7 bases). V dropped 6 bases and J dropped 5 bases, with 13 bases sitting between them. The CDR3 totals 12 residues. Per the germline V gene, CDR1 is SQVTM and CDR2 is ANQGSEA. The CDR3 DNA sequence: TGCAGCGTGGGGGGGGCTGGGGAGACCCAGTACTTC. Amino acid sequence: CSVGGAGETQYF. Based on the CDR3 plus reference TRBV29-1 and TRBJ2-5, the full variable domain is SAVISQKPSRDICQRGTSLTIQCQVDSQVTMMFWYRQQPGQSLTLIATANQGSEATYESGFVIDKFPISRPNLTFSTLTVSNMSPEDSSIYLCSVGGAGETQYFGPGTRLLVL.

The rearrangement uses TRBV2 and TRBJ2-5; 8 bases agree with TRBD2. Germline V gene data show CDR1 as SNHLY and CDR2 as FYNNEI. V trimming: 1 base; J trimming: 5 bases; junction bases outside the gene matches: 9. The CDR3 totals 16 residues. CDR3 in DNA: TGTGCCAGCAGTGAAGAGGGCGGGGGGCTTTTCGAGACCCAGTACTTC. Encoded protein: CASSEEGGGLFETQYF.